The rows below give T cell receptor beta chains drawn from one sample of a study of identical twins. TCRdb called the 5' RACE reads again in MiXCR, with one record for every CDR3 protein. The sample has roughly 720,000 distinct CDR3 sequences, around a sixth seen once; the top ten hold about an eighth. The same sample was also used in a study of T cells expressing NK-cell markers.

Sequencing input: PBMCs. These receptors were collected from a woman in her late teens or twenties in good health. CDR3s include the opening cysteine and the closing phenylalanine or tryptophan.

V	J	CDR3
TRBV20-1	TRBJ2-1	CSASTGGGSVNEQFF
TRBV4-3	TRBJ2-1	CASSQLMSSYNEQFF
TRBV6-2/TRBV6-3	TRBJ1-6	CASSILDRGKSPLHF
TRBV5-1	TRBJ2-3	CASSPLPGLGLADTQYF
TRBV20-1	TRBJ2-3	CSATPQRGLAGRTQYF
TRBV20-1	TRBJ2-2	CSARAGSSGELFF
TRBV7-8	TRBJ2-1	CASSLAAGVVDFYNEQFF
TRBV13	TRBJ1-1	CASSLRARGTEAFF
TRBV9	TRBJ2-1	CASSVELAGASAAYNEQFF
TRBV5-6	TRBJ2-2	CASSLGGTANTGELFF
TRBV5-6	TRBJ2-1	CASHPFWREYNEQFF
TRBV9	TRBJ2-3	CASSSGTSGSTQYF
TRBV20-1	TRBJ1-2	CSAYGTVNYGYTF
TRBV18	TRBJ2-1	CASSPDIQGTRNEQFF
TRBV6-1	TRBJ2-3	CASSIHTAGTQYF
TRBV12-3/TRBV12-4	TRBJ2-7	CAIRDRSGHTEQYF
TRBV20-1	TRBJ2-1	CSAAQVGASYNEQFF
TRBV12-3/TRBV12-4	TRBJ1-4	CASSRRTGTNEKLFF
TRBV20-1	TRBJ2-5	CSASLRRETQYF
TRBV6-5	TRBJ2-3	CASSYSNPLAGFSDTQYF